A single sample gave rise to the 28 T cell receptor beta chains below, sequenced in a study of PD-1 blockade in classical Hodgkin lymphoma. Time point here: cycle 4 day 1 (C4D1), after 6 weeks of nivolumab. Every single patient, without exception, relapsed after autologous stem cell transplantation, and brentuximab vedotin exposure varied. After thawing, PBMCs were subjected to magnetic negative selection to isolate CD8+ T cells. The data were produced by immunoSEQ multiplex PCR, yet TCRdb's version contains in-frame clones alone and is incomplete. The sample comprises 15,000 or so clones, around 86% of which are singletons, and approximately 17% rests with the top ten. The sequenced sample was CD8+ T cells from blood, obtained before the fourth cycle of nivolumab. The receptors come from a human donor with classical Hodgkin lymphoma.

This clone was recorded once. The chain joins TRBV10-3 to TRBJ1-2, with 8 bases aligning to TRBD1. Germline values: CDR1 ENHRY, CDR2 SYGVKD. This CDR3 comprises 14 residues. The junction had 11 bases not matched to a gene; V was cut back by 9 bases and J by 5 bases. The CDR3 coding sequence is TGTGCCATTTTAAACGGGACAGGACTTTATGGCTACACCTTC. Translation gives CAILNGTGLYGYTF.

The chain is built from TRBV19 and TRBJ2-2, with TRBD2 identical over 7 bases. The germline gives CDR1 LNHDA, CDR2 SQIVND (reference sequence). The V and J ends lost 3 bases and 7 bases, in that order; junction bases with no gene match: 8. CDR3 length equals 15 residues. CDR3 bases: TGTGCCAGTAGTATGGGCGGGAGTATTGGCGGGGAGCTGTTTTTT. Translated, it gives CASSMGGSIGGELFF.

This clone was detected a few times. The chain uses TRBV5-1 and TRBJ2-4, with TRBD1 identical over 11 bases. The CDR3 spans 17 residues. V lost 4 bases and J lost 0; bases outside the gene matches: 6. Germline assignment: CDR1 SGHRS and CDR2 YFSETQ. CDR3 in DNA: TGCGCCAGCAGCACCTGGACAGGGGGCCGAGCCAAAAACATTCAGTACTTC. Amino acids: CASSTWTGGRAKNIQYF.

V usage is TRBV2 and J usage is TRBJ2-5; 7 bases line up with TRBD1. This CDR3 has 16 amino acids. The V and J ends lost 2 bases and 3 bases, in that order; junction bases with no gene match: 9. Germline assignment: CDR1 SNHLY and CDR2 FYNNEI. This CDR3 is CASSERDRELKETQYF. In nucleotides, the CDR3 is TGTGCCAGCAGTGAACGCGACAGGGAGCTAAAAGAGACCCAGTACTTC.

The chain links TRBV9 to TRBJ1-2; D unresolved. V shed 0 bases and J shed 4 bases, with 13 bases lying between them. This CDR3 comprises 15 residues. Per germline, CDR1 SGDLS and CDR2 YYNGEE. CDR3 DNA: TGTGCCAGCAGCGTAGAATCCGCCGGGCCCTATGGCTACACCTTC. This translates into CASSVESAGPYGYTF.

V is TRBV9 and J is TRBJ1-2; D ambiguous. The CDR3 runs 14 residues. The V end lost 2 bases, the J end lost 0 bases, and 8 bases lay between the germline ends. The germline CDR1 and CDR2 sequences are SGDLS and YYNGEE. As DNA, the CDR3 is TGTGCCAGCAGCGTCGGGCAGTCTAACTATGGCTACACCTTC. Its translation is CASSVGQSNYGYTF.

In DNA form, the CDR3 reads TGCGCCAGCAGAGCGGATAACTACGAGCAGTACTTC. Protein product: CASRADNYEQYF. The gene calls are TRBV4-1 and TRBJ2-7; the D gene is possibly TRBD2 (5 bases). Trimming took off 6 bases at V and 3 bases at J, with 9 bases between the two ends. CDR3 length equals 12 residues. The germline CDR1 and CDR2 sequences are MGHRA and YSYEKL.

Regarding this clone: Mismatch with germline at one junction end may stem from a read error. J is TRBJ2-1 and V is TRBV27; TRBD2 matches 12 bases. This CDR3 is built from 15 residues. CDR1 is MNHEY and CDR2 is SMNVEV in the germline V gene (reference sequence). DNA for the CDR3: TGTGCCAGCAGTCCCGGGACTAGCGGGTACACTGAGCAGTTCTTC. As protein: CASSPGTSGYTEQFF.

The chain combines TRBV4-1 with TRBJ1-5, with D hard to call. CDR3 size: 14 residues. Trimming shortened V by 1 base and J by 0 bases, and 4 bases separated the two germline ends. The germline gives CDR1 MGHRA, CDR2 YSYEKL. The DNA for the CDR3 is TGCGCCAGCAGCCAAGGAAATAGCAATCAGCCCCAGCATTTT. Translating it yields CASSQGNSNQPQHF.

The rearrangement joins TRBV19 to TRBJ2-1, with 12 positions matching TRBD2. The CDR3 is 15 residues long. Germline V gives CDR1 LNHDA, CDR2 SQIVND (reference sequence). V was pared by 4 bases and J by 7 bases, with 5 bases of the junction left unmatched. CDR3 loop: CASSRSSGGANEQFF. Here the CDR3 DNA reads TGTGCCAGTAGTAGATCTAGCGGGGGGGCGAATGAGCAGTTCTTC. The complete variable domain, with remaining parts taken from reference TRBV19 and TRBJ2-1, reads DGGITQSPKYLFRKEGQNVTLSCEQNLNHDAMYWYRQDPGQGLRLIYYSQIVNDFQKGDIAEGYSVSREKKESFPLTVTSAQKNPTAFYLCASSRSSGGANEQFFGPGTRLTVL.

CDR3 amino acids: CASSFSSGDQETQYF. The CDR3 nucleotides read TGTGCCAGCAGTTTTTCTAGCGGAGACCAAGAGACCCAGTACTTC. This rearrangement joins TRBV27 to TRBJ2-5, with 7 bases identical to TRBD2. The CDR3 totals 15 residues. Per the germline V gene, CDR1 is MNHEY and CDR2 is SMNVEV (reference sequence). J was trimmed by 0 bases and V by 3 bases; bases with no gene match: 4.

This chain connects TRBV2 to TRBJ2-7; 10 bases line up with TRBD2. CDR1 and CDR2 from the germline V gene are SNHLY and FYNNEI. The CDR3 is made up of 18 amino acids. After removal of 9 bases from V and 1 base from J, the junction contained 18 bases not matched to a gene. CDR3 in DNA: TGTGCCAGTCTAAACCGCCTTTTAGCGGGGGGATTATCCTACGAGCAGTACTTC. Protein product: CASLNRLLAGGLSYEQYF. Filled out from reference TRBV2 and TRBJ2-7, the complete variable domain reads EPEVTQTPSHQVTQMGQEVILRCVPISNHLYFYWYRQILGQKVEFLVSFYNNEISEKSEIFDDQFSVERPDGSNFTLKIRSTKLEDSAMYFCASLNRLLAGGLSYEQYFGPGTRLTVT.

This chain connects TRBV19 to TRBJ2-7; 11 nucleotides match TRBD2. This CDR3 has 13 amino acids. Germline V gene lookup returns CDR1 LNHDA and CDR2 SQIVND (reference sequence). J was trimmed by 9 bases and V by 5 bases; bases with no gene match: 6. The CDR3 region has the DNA TGTGCCAGTAGTCCGGGACTAGCGGCCCCGCAGTACTTC. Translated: CASSPGLAAPQYF.

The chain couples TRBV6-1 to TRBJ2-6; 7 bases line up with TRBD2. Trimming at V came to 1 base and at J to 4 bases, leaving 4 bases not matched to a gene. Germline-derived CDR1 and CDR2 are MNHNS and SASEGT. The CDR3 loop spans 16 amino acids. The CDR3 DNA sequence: TGTGCCAGCAGTGAAGGGGGGGGTCCCGGGGCCAACGTCCTGACTTTC. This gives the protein CASSEGGGPGANVLTF.

CDR3 nucleotide sequence: TGTGCCAGCAGTTTTGGGGCGACCAGGGAGCAGTACTTC. Translated: CASSFGATREQYF. V gene TRBV27 combines with J gene TRBJ2-7, with a possible D match to TRBD1 (5 bases). Germline V gene lookup returns CDR1 MNHEY and CDR2 SMNVEV (reference sequence). V lost 3 bases, J lost 7 bases, and 13 bases lay in between. CDR3 size: 13 residues.

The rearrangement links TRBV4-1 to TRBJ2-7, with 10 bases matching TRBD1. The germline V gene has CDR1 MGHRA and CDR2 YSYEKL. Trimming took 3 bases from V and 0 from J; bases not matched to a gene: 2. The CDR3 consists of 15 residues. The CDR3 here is CASSHRTGGSYEQYF. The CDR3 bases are TGCGCCAGCAGCCATCGGACAGGGGGCTCCTACGAGCAGTACTTC.

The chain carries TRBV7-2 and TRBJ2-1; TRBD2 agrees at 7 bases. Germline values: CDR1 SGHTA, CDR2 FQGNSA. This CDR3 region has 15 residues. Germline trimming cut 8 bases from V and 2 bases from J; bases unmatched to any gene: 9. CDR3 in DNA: TGTGCCAGCCGCAACACTAGCGCCGCCTACAATGAGCAGTTCTTC. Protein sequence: CASRNTSAAYNEQFF.

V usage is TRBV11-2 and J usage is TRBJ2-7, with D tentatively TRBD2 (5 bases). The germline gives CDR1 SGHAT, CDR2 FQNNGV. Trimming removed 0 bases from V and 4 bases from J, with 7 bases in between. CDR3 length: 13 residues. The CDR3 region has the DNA TGTGCCAGCAGCTTAGAGGACTGGTACGAGCAGTACTTC. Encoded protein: CASSLEDWYEQYF.

The CDR3 reads CASSSLDRGTYEQYF. In DNA form, the CDR3 reads TGTGCCAGCAGCTCTTTGGACAGGGGGACCTACGAGCAGTACTTC. The chain links TRBV7-9 to TRBJ2-7, with 10 bases identical to TRBD1. V was pared by 4 bases and J by 2 bases, with 5 bases of the junction left unmatched. This CDR3 has 15 residues. CDR1 and CDR2 (germline): SEHNR, FQNEAQ (reference sequence). The full variable domain, completed using reference TRBV7-9 and TRBJ2-7, is DTGVSQNPRHKITKRGQNVTFRCDPISEHNRLYWYRQTLGQGPEFLTYFQNEAQLEKSRLLSDRFSAERPKGSFSTLEIQRTEQGDSAMYLCASSSLDRGTYEQYFGPGTRLTVT.

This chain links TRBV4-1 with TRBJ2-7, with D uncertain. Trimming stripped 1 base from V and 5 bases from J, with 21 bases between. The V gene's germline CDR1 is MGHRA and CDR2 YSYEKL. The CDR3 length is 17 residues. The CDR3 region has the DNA TGCGCCAGCAGCCAAGGTGCAGGTTGGCGATCGGGCGACGAGCAGTACTTC. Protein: CASSQGAGWRSGDEQYF.

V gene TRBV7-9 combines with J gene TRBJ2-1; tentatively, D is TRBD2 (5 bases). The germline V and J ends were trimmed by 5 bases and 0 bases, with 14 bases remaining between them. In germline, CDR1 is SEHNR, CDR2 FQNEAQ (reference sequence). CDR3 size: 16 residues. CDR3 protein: CASSDSGLYSYNEQFF. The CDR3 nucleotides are TGTGCCAGCAGCGACTCAGGACTTTACTCCTACAATGAGCAGTTCTTC.

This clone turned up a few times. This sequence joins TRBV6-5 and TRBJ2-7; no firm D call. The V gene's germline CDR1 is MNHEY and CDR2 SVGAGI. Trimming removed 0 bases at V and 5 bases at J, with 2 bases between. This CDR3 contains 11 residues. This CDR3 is CASSYSDEQYF. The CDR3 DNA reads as TGTGCCAGCAGTTACTCGGACGAGCAGTACTTC.

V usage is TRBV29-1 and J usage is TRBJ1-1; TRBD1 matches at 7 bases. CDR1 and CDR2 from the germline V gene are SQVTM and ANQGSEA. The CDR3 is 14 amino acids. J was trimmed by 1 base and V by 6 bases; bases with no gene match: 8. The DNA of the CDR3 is TGCAGCGTCGTAGAGACAGGGAGGAACACTGAAGCTTTCTTT. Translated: CSVVETGRNTEAFF.

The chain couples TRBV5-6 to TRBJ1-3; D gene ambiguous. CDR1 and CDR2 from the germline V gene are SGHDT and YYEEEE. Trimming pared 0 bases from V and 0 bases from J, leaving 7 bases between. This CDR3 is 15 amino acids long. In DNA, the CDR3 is TGTGCCAGCAGCTTGGCGGCAGTCTCTGGAAACACCATATATTTT. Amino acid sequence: CASSLAAVSGNTIYF.

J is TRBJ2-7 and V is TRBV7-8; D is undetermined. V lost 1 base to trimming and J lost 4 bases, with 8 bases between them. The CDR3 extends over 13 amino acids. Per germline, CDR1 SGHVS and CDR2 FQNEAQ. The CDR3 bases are TGTGCCAGCAGCTTAGTTGCCGGATACGAGCAGTACTTC. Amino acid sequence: CASSLVAGYEQYF.

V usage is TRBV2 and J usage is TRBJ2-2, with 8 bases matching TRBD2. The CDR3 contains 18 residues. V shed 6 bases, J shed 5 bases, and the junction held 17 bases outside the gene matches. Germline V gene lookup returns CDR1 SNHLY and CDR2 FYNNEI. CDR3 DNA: TGTGCCAGCAGCCTGTTGGTTTTGGGCGGGGGGTCGACCGGGGAGCTGTTTTTT. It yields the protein CASSLLVLGGGSTGELFF.

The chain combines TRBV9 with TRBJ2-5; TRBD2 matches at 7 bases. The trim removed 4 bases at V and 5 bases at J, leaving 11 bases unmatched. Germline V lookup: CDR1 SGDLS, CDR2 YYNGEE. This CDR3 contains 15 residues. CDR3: CASSPRLWRGETQYF. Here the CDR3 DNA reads TGTGCCAGCAGCCCCCGACTCTGGCGGGGGGAGACCCAGTACTTC.

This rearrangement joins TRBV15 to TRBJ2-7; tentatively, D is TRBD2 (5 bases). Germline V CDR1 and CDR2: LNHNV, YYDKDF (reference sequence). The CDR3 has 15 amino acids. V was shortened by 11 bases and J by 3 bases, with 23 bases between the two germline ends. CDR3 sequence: CAGLGLGLRGYEQYF. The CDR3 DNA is TGTGCCGGACTTGGCCTAGGCCTACGAGGCTACGAGCAGTACTTC.